Below, 27 T cell receptor beta chains from the same sample are listed, as sequenced in a study of shared clonotypes between healthy human individuals. Only in-frame clones appear in the TCRdb table, and some are missing; sequencing was by immunoSEQ multiplex PCR. The repertoire holds millions of clones, with roughly nine tenths as singletons. The sequencing sample was made of naive CD4+ T cells sorted from blood. Subset: CD45RA+ positively selected. Every receptor here comes from a man aged 18 to 35 in good health.

Points on this clone: The sample has other DNA sequences that encode this CDR3 too. This chain joins TRBV29-1 and TRBJ1-3; TRBD1 matches 9 bases. Trimming removed 6 bases from V and 4 bases from J; junction bases left unmatched: 1. Germline lookup yields CDR1 SQVTM and CDR2 ANQGSEA. The CDR3 is 12 residues long. CDR3 sequence: CSVGQGGNTIYF. CDR3 sequence (DNA): TGCAGCGTCGGACAGGGGGGAAACACCATATATTTT.

The rearrangement links TRBV9 to TRBJ2-2; 9 bases agree with TRBD2. Unmatched junction bases numbered 5, after V lost 4 bases and J lost 4 bases. The germline V gene encodes CDR1 SGDLS and CDR2 YYNGEE. CDR3 size: 15 residues. The CDR3 DNA is TGTGCCAGCAGCTACATGGGACTAGCCACCGGGGAGCTGTTTTTT. Protein: CASSYMGLATGELFF. The whole variable domain, remainder taken from reference TRBV9 and TRBJ2-2, is DSGVTQTPKHLITATGQRVTLRCSPRSGDLSVYWYQQSLDQGLQFLIQYYNGEERAKGNILERFSAQQFPDLHSELNLSSLELGDSALYFCASSYMGLATGELFFGEGSRLTVL.

V gene TRBV2 combines with J gene TRBJ2-1, with TRBD2 as a possible D gene (6 bases). The germline CDR1 and CDR2 sequences are SNHLY and FYNNEI. This CDR3 is built from 15 residues. V lost 8 bases to trimming and J lost 7 bases, with 21 bases between them. CDR3 amino acids: CASWDRDSVGNEQFF. CDR3 sequence (DNA): TGTGCCAGCTGGGACCGGGACTCCGTAGGTAATGAGCAGTTCTTC.

The gene calls are TRBV7-8 and TRBJ1-2; TRBD1 matches 8 bases. Germline V lookup: CDR1 SGHVS, CDR2 FQNEAQ. Trimming cost V 5 bases and J 3 bases; bases outside gene matches: 5. The CDR3 is made up of 14 amino acids. For the CDR3, the DNA is TGTGCCAGCAGCCCAGTCAGGGGGCACTATGGCTACACCTTC. Translating gives CASSPVRGHYGYTF.

The chain is built from TRBV6-5 and TRBJ1-4; the match to TRBD1 covers 9 bases. CDR1 and CDR2 from the germline V gene are MNHEY and SVGAGI. The trim removed 2 bases at V and 8 bases at J, leaving 6 bases unmatched. The CDR3 extends over 15 amino acids. CDR3 sequence reads: CASSYLGTGSEKLFF. For the CDR3, the DNA is TGTGCCAGCAGTTACCTCGGGACAGGGTCGGAAAAACTGTTTTTT.

V gene TRBV5-4 combines with J gene TRBJ2-1; TRBD2 matches 11 bases. J gave up 4 bases and V 4 bases, and 4 bases lay outside the gene matches. This CDR3 has 15 residues. Germline lookup yields CDR1 SGHNT and CDR2 YYREEE (reference sequence). The CDR3 DNA reads as TGTGCCAGCAGCACCTCTAGCGGGAGGTACAATGAGCAGTTCTTC. It codes for CASSTSSGRYNEQFF.

The chain carries TRBV5-8 and TRBJ1-6; D unclear. Germline V gives CDR1 SGHTS, CDR2 YDEGEE. Trimming shortened V by 2 bases and J by 7 bases, and 13 bases separated the two germline ends. The CDR3 contains 15 residues. The CDR3 loop is CASSFSAQTNSPLHF. In DNA form, the CDR3 reads TGTGCCAGCAGCTTCTCGGCTCAAACGAATTCACCCCTCCACTTT.

V and J are TRBV5-6 and TRBJ2-2, with TRBD1 matching over 7 bases. Trimming at V came to 2 bases and at J to 1 base, leaving 8 bases not matched to a gene. The CDR3 has 17 residues. CDR1 SGHDT and CDR2 YYEEEE come from the germline V gene. The chain's CDR3 is CASSFIPGQKNTGELFF. CDR3 coding DNA: TGTGCCAGCAGCTTCATACCGGGACAGAAGAACACCGGGGAGCTGTTTTTT.

The rearrangement uses TRBV5-1 and TRBJ1-4, with 9 bases aligning to TRBD1. Germline CDR1 reads SGHRS; CDR2 reads YFSETQ. This CDR3 is 17 amino acids long. V trimming: 3 bases; J trimming: 3 bases; junction bases outside the gene matches: 9. CDR3: CASSSSTGGTSNEKLFF. CDR3 in DNA: TGCGCCAGCAGCTCATCGACAGGGGGAACATCTAATGAAAAACTGTTTTTT.

The chain has TRBV19 and TRBJ2-1, with D maybe TRBD2 (6 bases). Germline V gene data show CDR1 as LNHDA and CDR2 as SQIVND (reference sequence). The V and J ends lost 5 bases and 4 bases respectively, with 9 bases between them. CDR3 length: 13 amino acids. The CDR3 reads CASSAGLYNEQFF. DNA of the CDR3: TGTGCCAGTAGTGCGGGGTTATACAATGAGCAGTTCTTC.

The J gene is TRBJ1-5, the V gene TRBV30; D is ambiguous. The CDR3 length is 13 residues. Germline V gene data show CDR1 as GTSNPN and CDR2 as SVGIG (reference sequence). The V gene lost 3 bases and the J gene lost 5 bases, with 11 bases spanning the gap. The CDR3 DNA reads TGTGCCTGGAGAGCTGGATTTGATCAGCCCCAGCATTTT. Translated, it gives CAWRAGFDQPQHF. The full variable domain, with the rest looked up from reference TRBV30 and TRBJ1-5, is SQTIHQWPATLVQPVGSPLSLECTVEGTSNPNLYWYRQAAGRGLQLLFYSVGIGQISSEVPQNLSASRPQDRQFILSSKKLLLSDSGFYLCAWRAGFDQPQHFGDGTRLSIL.

CDR3 sequence (DNA): TGCACCAGCAGCCAAGAGGCCCGCTCGATCCCGAGTAACCTTAGGAGCTCCTATAATTCACCCCTCCACTTT. Its protein product is CTSSQEARSIPSNLRSSYNSPLHF. The chain uses TRBV1 and TRBJ1-6. TRBV1 is a pseudogene locus. This CDR3 is built from 24 residues.

The DNA of the CDR3 is TGTGCCAGCAGCGCCGCCGGCGGGGGGTTAAGTTTAGGCACAGATACGCAGTATTTT. Its translation: CASSAAGGGLSLGTDTQYF. The V and J genes are TRBV9 and TRBJ2-3, with 8 bases fitting TRBD2. The junction had 16 bases not matched to a gene; V was cut back by 3 bases and J by 1 base. Germline V CDR1 and CDR2: SGDLS, YYNGEE. The CDR3 runs to 19 residues. The whole variable domain, filled in from reference TRBV9 and TRBJ2-3, reads DSGVTQTPKHLITATGQRVTLRCSPRSGDLSVYWYQQSLDQGLQFLIQYYNGEERAKGNILERFSAQQFPDLHSELNLSSLELGDSALYFCASSAAGGGLSLGTDTQYFGPGTRLTVL.

The chain employs TRBV6-4 and TRBJ2-3; 7 nucleotides align to TRBD2. This CDR3 contains 14 residues. Germline CDR1 is MRHNA and CDR2 is SNTAGT. V dropped 7 bases and J dropped 0; count of bases not matched to a gene: 4. The CDR3 nucleotides are TGTGCCAGCACACGGCGGGGGAGCACAGATACGCAGTATTTT. This encodes CASTRRGSTDTQYF.

V usage is TRBV6-1 and J usage is TRBJ2-3; D is unclear. This CDR3 contains 15 residues. Trimming pared 1 base from V and 5 bases from J, leaving 13 bases between. Germline V gene data show CDR1 as MNHNS and CDR2 as SASEGT. The CDR3 bases are TGTGCCAGCAGTGAAGTGGCTGCATCTTTAGATACGCAGTATTTT. Its translation is CASSEVAASLDTQYF.

As regards this clone: At the DNA level, this CDR3 is encoded by other sequences in the same sample as well. The rearrangement joins TRBV5-1 to TRBJ2-5; D unresolved. Germline V gene data show CDR1 as SGHRS and CDR2 as YFSETQ. This CDR3 comprises 12 residues. The V end was cut by 2 bases, the J end by 5 bases, with 7 bases between. Written as DNA, the CDR3 is TGCGCCAGCAGCTTAACTTCTGAGACCCAGTACTTC. Translation gives CASSLTSETQYF.

This sequence joins TRBV2 and TRBJ1-6, with TRBD1 matching 9 bases. CDR1 is SNHLY and CDR2 is FYNNEI in the germline V gene. The CDR3 is 17 amino acids. Trimming removed 6 bases from V and 0 bases from J; junction bases left unmatched: 6. The CDR3 sequence: CASRPDRGSSYNSPLHF. As DNA, the CDR3 is TGTGCCAGCAGACCAGACAGGGGGAGCTCCTATAATTCACCCCTCCACTTT.

This clone was seen just once. The rearrangement joins TRBV6-6 to TRBJ2-5; no firm D call. The CDR3 is made up of 11 amino acids. Trimming cost V 6 bases and J 5 bases, with 7 bases left between them. CDR1 is MNHNY, CDR2 SVGAGI, per germline (reference sequence). In DNA, the CDR3 is TGTGCCAGCAGCCAAACCGAGACCCAGTACTTC. Protein: CASSQTETQYF.

V gene TRBV5-4 combines with J gene TRBJ2-5, with D tentatively TRBD2 (6 bases). Deletions cut 0 bases from V and 4 bases from J, with 13 bases between. This CDR3 comprises 15 residues. Germline V gene sequence: CDR1 SGHNT, CDR2 YYREEE (reference sequence). The CDR3: CASSLEEGLGETQYF. CDR3 DNA: TGTGCCAGCAGCTTGGAGGAGGGCCTAGGAGAGACCCAGTACTTC. Supplemented by reference TRBV5-4 and TRBJ2-5, the full variable domain reads ETGVTQSPTHLIKTRGQQVTLRCSSQSGHNTVSWYQQALGQGPQFIFQYYREEENGRGNFPPRFSGLQFPNYSSELNVNALELDDSALYLCASSLEEGLGETQYFGPGTRLLVL.

The chain uses TRBV6-1 and TRBJ1-1; D might be TRBD1 (5 bases). With 4 bases removed from V and 1 base from J, the gap between germline ends came to 13 bases. The CDR3 length is 15 residues. Germline assignment: CDR1 MNHNS and CDR2 SASEGT. The CDR3 is CASSALAGTNTEAFF. The CDR3 DNA is TGTGCCAGCAGTGCATTGGCAGGGACGAACACTGAAGCTTTCTTT.

The chain employs TRBV14 and TRBJ2-5; D is possibly TRBD2 (6 bases). Germline V gene lookup returns CDR1 SGHDN and CDR2 FVKESK. The CDR3 runs 17 residues. V lost 1 base and J lost 5, with 20 bases in between. The CDR3, as DNA: TGTGCCAGCAGCCAAGTTGGGGGGAAAAGTCTCCGGGAGACCCAGTACTTC. Its protein product is CASSQVGGKSLRETQYF.

This clone was picked up a small number of times. The same CDR3 is also encoded by other DNA sequences in this sample. V and J are TRBV10-3 and TRBJ1-5; D gene unclear. V was trimmed by 0 bases and J by 0 bases, leaving 6 bases between them. CDR1 and CDR2 (germline): ENHRY, SYGVKD. CDR3 size: 15 residues. CDR3 nucleotides: TGTGCCATCAGTGAGTCGTCCAGTAGCAATCAGCCCCAGCATTTT. This translates into CAISESSSSNQPQHF.

This chain links TRBV11-2 with TRBJ2-1; 9 bases map to TRBD2. The CDR3 consists of 17 residues. The V and J ends lost 6 bases and 0 bases, in that order; junction bases with no gene match: 9. CDR1 SGHAT and CDR2 FQNNGV come from the germline V gene. The CDR3 DNA sequence: TGTGCCAGCAGTTCTAGATTACTAGCGGGCTCCTACAATGAGCAGTTCTTC. Translated: CASSSRLLAGSYNEQFF.

J is TRBJ2-6 and V is TRBV5-1; D remains ambiguous. V was cut by 0 bases and J by 0 bases, with 10 bases left in between. Germline CDR1 is SGHRS and CDR2 is YFSETQ. The CDR3 has 17 residues. CDR3 region: CASSLAATTSGANVLTF. Here the CDR3 DNA reads TGCGCCAGCAGCTTGGCCGCCACGACCTCTGGGGCCAACGTCCTGACTTTC.

This clone was seen a single time. The chain combines TRBV5-4 with TRBJ2-7; 12 nucleotides agree with TRBD2. Germline V gene lookup returns CDR1 SGHNT and CDR2 YYREEE (reference sequence). The CDR3 is 14 amino acids. Losses at the gene ends were 4 bases for V and 3 bases for J; bases not matched to a gene: 2. The CDR3 loop reads CASSGGLAGYEQYF. As DNA, the CDR3 is TGTGCCAGCAGCGGGGGACTAGCGGGCTACGAGCAGTACTTC.

This chain connects TRBV15 to TRBJ2-6, with D uncertain. V was cut by 1 base and J by 2 bases, with 9 bases left in between. Per the germline V gene, CDR1 is LNHNV and CDR2 is YYDKDF (reference sequence). The CDR3 consists of 16 residues. In nucleotides, the CDR3 is TGTGCCACCAGCAGAGGGACCGTCACTGGGGCCAACGTCCTGACTTTC. Encoded protein: CATSRGTVTGANVLTF. Filled out from reference TRBV15 and TRBJ2-6, the complete variable domain reads DAMVIQNPRYQVTQFGKPVTLSCSQTLNHNVMYWYQQKSSQAPKLLFHYYDKDFNNEADTPDNFQSRRPNTSFCFLDIRSPGLGDTAMYLCATSRGTVTGANVLTFGAGSRLTVL.

V is TRBV6-1 and J is TRBJ1-1, with TRBD1 matching 7 bases. Losses at the gene ends were 8 bases for V and 5 bases for J; bases not matched to a gene: 8. Germline V gene lookup returns CDR1 MNHNS and CDR2 SASEGT. The CDR3 runs to 13 residues. The CDR3 loop is CASFYRGNTEAFF. CDR3 DNA: TGTGCCAGCTTTTACAGGGGAAATACTGAAGCTTTCTTT.